This T cell receptor (beta chain) was profiled in a study of human thymus T cells. Thymic samples were excised during corrective heart operations. Donors were healthy Finnish babies undergoing corrective operations for congenital heart defects. Study conclusions and caveats: V and J gene usage appeared biased in thymic and blood repertoires. Unrelated individuals had highly overlapping thymic repertoires, as reported in related research.

With respect to this clone: The antigen is unknown.

Germline CDR1 and CDR2: LNHNV and YYDKDF (reference sequence). This CDR3 contains 20 residues. With V trimmed by 1 base and J by 5 bases, 13 bases remained unmatched. Profiling relied on immunoSEQ multiplex PCR, and the TCRdb table lists in-frame clones only, not all of them. The sample lists 70,000 to 75,000 clones, roughly 95% occurring once. Sequencing was done on a sample of thymus tissue. The rearrangement links TRBV15 to TRBJ2-1; TRBD2 matches at 14 bases. The TCR originated in a girl less than two years old with a congenital heart defect but otherwise immunologically healthy. The CDR3 spells CATSRGRGTSGREGNNEQFF. The DNA for the CDR3 is TGTGCCACCAGCAGAGGCAGAGGGACTAGCGGGAGAGAGGGGAACAATGAGCAGTTCTTC. Full variable domain (remainder filled in from reference TRBV15 and TRBJ2-1): DAMVIQNPRYQVTQFGKPVTLSCSQTLNHNVMYWYQQKSSQAPKLLFHYYDKDFNNEADTPDNFQSRRPNTSFCFLDIRSPGLGDTAMYLCATSRGRGTSGREGNNEQFFGPGTRLTVL.